This TCR beta chain was retrieved from a study of cytomegalovirus exposure and HLA in healthy donors. Notes on the study in general: A further, later analysis showed that HLA-associated TCR beta chains (compared with equally common others) were more clonally expanded.

J gave up 4 bases and V 0 bases, and 4 bases lay outside the gene matches. Germline values: CDR1 SGHTA, CDR2 FQGNSA. This CDR3 spans 15 amino acids. About this clone itself: Its antigen is undetermined.

Use of 60 Vbeta and 13 Jbeta primers characterized the PCR. Sequencing was performed with immunoSEQ multiplex PCR; in TCRdb, only in-frame clones are kept and a portion is missing. Of about 160,000 clones detected, about 76% appear once; the ten largest clones hold roughly 2%. V gene TRBV7-2 combines with J gene TRBJ2-3, with 7 positions matching TRBD2. Sample: PBMCs. This clonotype was obtained from a female donor in good health and CMV-seronegative. CDR3 DNA sequence: TGTGCCAGCAGCTTAGCGGGAGGGCGAGCAGATACGCAGTATTTT. Residues: CASSLAGGRADTQYF.